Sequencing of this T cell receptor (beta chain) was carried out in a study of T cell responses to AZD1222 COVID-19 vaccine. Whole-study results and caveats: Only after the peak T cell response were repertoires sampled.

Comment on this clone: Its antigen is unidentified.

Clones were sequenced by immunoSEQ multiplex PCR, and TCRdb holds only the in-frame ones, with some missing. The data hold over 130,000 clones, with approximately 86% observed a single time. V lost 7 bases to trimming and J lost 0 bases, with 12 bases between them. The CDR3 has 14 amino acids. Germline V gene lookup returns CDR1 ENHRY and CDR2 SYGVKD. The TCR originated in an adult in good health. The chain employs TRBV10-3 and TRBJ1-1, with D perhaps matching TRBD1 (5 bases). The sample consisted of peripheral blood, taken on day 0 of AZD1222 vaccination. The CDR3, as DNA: TGTGCCATCAAAGATTGGGGCATGAACACTGAAGCTTTCTTT. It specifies CAIKDWGMNTEAFF.